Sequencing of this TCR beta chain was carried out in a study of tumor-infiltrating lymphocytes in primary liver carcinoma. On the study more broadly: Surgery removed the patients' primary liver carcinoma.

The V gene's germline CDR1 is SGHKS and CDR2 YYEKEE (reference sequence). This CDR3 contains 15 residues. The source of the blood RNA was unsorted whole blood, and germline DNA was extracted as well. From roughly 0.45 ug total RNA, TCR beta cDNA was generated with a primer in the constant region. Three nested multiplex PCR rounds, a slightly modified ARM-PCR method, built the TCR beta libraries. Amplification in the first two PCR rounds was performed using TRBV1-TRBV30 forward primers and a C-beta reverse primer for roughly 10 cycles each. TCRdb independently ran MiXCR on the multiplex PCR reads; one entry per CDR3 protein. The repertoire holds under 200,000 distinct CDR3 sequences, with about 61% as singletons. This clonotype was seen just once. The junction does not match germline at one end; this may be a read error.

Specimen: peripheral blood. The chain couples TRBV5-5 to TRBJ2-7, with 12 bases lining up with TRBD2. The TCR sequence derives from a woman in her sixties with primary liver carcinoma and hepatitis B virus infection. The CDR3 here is CASSLAGGSSYEQCF. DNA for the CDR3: TGTGCCAGCAGCCTAGCGGGAGGGTCCTCCTACGAGCAGTGCTTC.